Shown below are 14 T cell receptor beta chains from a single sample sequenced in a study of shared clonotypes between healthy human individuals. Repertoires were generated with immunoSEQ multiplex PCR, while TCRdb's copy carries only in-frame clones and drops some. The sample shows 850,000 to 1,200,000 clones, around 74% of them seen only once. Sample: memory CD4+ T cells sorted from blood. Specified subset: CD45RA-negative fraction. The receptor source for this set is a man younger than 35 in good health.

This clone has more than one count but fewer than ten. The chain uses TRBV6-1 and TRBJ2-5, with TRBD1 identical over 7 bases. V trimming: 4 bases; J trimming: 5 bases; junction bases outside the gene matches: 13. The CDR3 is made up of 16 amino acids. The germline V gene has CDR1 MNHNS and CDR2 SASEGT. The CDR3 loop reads CASSVTPGQNRETQYF. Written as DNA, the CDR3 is TGTGCCAGCAGTGTCACACCGGGACAGAATAGGGAGACCCAGTACTTC.

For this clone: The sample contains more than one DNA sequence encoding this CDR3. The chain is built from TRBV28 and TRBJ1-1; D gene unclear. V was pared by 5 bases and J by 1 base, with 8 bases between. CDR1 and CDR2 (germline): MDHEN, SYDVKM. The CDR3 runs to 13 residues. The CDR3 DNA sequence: TGTGCCAGCAGTCCCTCTAAGAACACTGAAGCTTTCTTT. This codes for CASSPSKNTEAFF.

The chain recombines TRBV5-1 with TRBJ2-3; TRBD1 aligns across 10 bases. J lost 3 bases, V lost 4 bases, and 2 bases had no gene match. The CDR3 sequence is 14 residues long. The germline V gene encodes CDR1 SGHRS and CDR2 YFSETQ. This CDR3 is CASSEGQGTDTQYF. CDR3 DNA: TGCGCCAGCAGCGAGGGACAGGGGACAGATACGCAGTATTTT.

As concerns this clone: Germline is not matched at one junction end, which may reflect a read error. The CDR3 loop reads CASSLSGTVSTGELFF. CDR3 sequence (DNA): TGTGCTAGCAGCCTATCCGGGACGGTGTCCACCGGGGAGCTGTTTTTT. This chain links TRBV7-7 with TRBJ2-2; D is perhaps TRBD1 or TRBD2 (5 bases each). Germline V lookup: CDR1 SSHAT, CDR2 FNYEAQ (reference sequence). This CDR3 region has 16 residues.

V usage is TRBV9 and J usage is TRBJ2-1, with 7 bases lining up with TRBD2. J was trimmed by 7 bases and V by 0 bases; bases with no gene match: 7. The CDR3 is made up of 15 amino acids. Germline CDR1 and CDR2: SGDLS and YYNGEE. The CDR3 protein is CASSVGSSGLNEQFF. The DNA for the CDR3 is TGTGCCAGCAGCGTAGGATCTAGCGGCTTAAATGAGCAGTTCTTC.

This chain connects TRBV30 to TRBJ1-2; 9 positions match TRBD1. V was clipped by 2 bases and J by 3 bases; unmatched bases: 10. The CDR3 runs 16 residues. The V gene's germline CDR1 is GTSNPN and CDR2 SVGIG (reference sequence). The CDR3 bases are TGTGCCTGGAGTCCAAACAGGGGGCTGGCGGACTATGGCTACACCTTC. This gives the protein CAWSPNRGLADYGYTF.

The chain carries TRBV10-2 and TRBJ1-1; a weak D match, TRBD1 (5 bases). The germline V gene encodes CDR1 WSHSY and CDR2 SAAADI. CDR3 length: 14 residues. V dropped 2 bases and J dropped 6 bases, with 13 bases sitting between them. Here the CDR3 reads CASSEIRGVAEAFF. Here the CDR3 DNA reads TGCGCCAGCAGTGAGATTCGGGGGGTCGCTGAAGCTTTCTTT.

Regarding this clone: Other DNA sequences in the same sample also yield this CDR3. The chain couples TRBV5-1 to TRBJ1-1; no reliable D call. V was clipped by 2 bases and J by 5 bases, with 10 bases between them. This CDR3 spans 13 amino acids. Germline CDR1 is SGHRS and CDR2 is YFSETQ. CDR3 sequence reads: CASSLTGLTEAFF. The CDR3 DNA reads TGCGCCAGCAGCTTAACGGGTCTAACTGAAGCTTTCTTT.

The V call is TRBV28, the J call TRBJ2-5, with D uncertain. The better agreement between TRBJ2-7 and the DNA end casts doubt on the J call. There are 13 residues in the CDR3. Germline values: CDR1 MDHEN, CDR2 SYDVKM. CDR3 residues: CASSSGFLYEQYF. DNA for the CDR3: TGTGCCAGCAGTTCCGGGTTCTTGTACGAGCAGTACTTC.

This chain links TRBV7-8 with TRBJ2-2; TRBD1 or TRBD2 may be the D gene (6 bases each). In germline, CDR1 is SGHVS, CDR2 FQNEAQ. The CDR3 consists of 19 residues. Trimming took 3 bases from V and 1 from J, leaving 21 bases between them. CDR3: CASSLRDGTTRENTGELFF. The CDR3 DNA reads TGTGCCAGCAGCTTGCGGGATGGGACAACCCGAGAGAACACCGGGGAGCTGTTTTTT.

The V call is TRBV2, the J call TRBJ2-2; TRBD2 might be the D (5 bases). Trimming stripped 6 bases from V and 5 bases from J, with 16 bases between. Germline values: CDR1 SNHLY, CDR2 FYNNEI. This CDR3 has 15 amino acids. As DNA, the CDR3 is TGTGCCAGCAGGGACTCCCCTCTTATAACCGGGGAGCTGTTTTTT. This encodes CASRDSPLITGELFF.

Here the CDR3 reads CASSSRTGGYGETQYF. The CDR3 region has the DNA TGCGCCAGCAGCTCCAGGACAGGGGGCTACGGAGAGACCCAGTACTTC. The gene calls are TRBV5-1 and TRBJ2-5, with 11 nucleotides matching TRBD1. Germline V gene data show CDR1 as SGHRS and CDR2 as YFSETQ. V was clipped by 3 bases and J by 4 bases; unmatched bases: 8. The CDR3 runs to 16 residues.

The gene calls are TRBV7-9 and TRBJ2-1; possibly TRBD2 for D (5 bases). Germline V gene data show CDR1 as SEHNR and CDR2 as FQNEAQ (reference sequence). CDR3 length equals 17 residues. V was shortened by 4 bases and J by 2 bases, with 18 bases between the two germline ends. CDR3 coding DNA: TGTGCCAGCAGCTCCACCCAGAGCGGAAACACCTACAATGAGCAGTTCTTC. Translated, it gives CASSSTQSGNTYNEQFF.

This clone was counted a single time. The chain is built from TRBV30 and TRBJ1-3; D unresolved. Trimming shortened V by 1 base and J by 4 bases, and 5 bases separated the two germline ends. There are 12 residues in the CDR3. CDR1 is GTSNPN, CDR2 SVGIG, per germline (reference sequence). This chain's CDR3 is CAWSARGNTIYF. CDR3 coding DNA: TGTGCCTGGAGTGCCCGGGGAAACACCATATATTTT.